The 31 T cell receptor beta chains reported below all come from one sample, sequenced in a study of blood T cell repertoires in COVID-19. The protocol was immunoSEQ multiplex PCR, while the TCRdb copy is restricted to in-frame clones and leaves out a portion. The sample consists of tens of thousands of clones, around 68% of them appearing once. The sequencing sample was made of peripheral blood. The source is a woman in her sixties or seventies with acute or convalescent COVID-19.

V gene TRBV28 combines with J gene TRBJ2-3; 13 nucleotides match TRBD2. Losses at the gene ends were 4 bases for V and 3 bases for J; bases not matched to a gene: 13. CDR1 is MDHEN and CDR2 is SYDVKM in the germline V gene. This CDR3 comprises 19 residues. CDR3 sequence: CASSSGTSGRATYTDTQYF. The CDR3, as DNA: TGTGCCAGCAGTTCGGGTACTAGCGGGAGGGCCACTTATACAGATACGCAGTATTTT.

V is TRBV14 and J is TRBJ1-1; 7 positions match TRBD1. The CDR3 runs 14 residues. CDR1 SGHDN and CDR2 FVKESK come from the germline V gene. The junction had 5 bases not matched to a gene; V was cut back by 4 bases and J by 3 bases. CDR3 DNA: TGTGCCAGCAGCCCAAGGACAGGTTACACTGAAGCTTTCTTT. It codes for CASSPRTGYTEAFF.

DNA for the CDR3: TGTGCCAGCAGCGGATCGCGGGTGAGCGCTGAAGCTTTCTTT. It translates to CASSGSRVSAEAFF. The rearrangement joins TRBV6-5 to TRBJ1-1, with D unclear. The length of the CDR3 is 14 residues. V dropped 6 bases and J dropped 6 bases, with 17 bases sitting between them. Germline assignment: CDR1 MNHEY and CDR2 SVGAGI.

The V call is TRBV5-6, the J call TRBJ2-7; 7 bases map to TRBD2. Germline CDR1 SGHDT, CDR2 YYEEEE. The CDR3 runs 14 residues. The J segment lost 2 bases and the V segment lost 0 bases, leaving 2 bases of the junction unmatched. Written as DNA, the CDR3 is TGTGCCAGCAGCTTGGGAGCGGGAACCTACGAGCAGTACTTC. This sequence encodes CASSLGAGTYEQYF.

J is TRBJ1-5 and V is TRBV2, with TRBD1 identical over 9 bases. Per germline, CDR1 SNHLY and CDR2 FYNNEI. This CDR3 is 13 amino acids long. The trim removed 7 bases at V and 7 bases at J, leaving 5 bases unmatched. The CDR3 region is CASKQGARQPQHF. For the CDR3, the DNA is TGTGCCAGCAAACAGGGGGCCAGGCAGCCCCAGCATTTT.

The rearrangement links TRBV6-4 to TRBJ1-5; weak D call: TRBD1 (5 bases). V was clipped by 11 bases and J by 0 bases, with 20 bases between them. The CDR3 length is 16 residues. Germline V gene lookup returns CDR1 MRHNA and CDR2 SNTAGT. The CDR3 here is CAAGAGIRFSNQPQHF. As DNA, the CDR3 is TGTGCCGCAGGAGCAGGGATTCGGTTTAGCAATCAGCCCCAGCATTTT.

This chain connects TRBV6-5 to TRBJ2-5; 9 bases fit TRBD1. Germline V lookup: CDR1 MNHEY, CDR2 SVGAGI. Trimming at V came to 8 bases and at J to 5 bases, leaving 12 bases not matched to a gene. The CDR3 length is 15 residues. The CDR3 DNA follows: TGTGCCAGCGGGAAAACAGGGGGCTGGTCGGAGACCCAGTACTTC. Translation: CASGKTGGWSETQYF.

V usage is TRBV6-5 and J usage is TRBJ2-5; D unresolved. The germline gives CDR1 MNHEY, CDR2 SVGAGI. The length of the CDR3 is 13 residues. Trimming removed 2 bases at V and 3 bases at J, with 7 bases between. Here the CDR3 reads CASSYAGEETQYF. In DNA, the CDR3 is TGTGCCAGCAGTTACGCTGGAGAAGAGACCCAGTACTTC.

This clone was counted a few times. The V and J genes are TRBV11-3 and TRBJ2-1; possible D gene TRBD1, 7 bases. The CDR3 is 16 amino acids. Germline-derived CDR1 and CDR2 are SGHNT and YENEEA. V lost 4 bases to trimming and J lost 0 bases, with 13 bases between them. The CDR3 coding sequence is TGTGCCAGCAGCTCCAGGGGGGAAGGCTCCTACAATGAGCAGTTCTTC. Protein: CASSSRGEGSYNEQFF.

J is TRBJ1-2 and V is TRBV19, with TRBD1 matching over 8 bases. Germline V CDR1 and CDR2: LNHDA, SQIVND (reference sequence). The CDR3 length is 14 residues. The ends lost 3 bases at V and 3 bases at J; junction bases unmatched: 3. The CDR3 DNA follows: TGTGCCAGTAGTATGCACAGGGGGGACTATGGCTACACCTTC. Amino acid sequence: CASSMHRGDYGYTF.

CDR3 protein: CASSYGSQGASYTF. DNA for the CDR3: TGTGCCAGCAGTTACGGTAGTCAGGGGGCGAGCTACACCTTC. J is TRBJ1-2 and V is TRBV6-5, with TRBD1 identical over 8 bases. J was trimmed by 9 bases and V by 2 bases; bases with no gene match: 8. This CDR3 contains 14 residues. In germline, CDR1 is MNHEY, CDR2 SVGAGI.

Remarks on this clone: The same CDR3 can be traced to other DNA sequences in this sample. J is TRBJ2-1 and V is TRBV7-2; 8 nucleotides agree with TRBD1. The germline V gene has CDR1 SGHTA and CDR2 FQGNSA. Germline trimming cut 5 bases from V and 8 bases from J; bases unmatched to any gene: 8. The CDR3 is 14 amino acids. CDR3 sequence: CASSPRQGRDEQFF. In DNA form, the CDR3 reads TGTGCCAGCAGCCCCCGACAGGGGCGCGATGAGCAGTTCTTC.

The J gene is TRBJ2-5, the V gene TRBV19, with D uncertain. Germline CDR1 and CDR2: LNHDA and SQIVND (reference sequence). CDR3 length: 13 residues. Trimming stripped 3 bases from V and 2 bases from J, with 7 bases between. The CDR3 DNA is TGTGCCAGTAGTATCCAGGTTCAAGAGACCCAGTACTTC. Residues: CASSIQVQETQYF.

CDR3 amino acids: CASSLVSGGRADTQYF. Here the CDR3 DNA reads TGTGCCAGCAGCTTAGTTAGCGGGGGGCGGGCAGATACGCAGTATTTT. The chain combines TRBV11-1 with TRBJ2-3, with 10 bases that match TRBD2. V trimming: 1 base; J trimming: 4 bases; junction bases outside the gene matches: 5. Looked up from germline, CDR1 is SGHAT and CDR2 is FQDESV (reference sequence). This CDR3 spans 16 amino acids.

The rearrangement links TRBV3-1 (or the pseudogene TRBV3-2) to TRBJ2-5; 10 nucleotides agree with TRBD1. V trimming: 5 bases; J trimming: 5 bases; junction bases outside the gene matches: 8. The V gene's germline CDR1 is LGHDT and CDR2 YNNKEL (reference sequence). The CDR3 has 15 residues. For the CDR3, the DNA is TGTGCCAGCAGCATCGCGACAGGGGGCGTGGAGACCCAGTACTTC. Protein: CASSIATGGVETQYF.

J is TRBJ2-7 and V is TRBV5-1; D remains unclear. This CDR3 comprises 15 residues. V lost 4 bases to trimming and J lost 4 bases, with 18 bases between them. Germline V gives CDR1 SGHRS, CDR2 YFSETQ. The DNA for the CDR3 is TGCGCCAGCAGCGCCGGAACAAGCACGGGTTACGAGCAGTACTTC. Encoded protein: CASSAGTSTGYEQYF.

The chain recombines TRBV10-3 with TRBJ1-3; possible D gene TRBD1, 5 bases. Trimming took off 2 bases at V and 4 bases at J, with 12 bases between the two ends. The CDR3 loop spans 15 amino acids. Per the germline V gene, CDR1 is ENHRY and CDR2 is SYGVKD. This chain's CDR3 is CAISEIAGLGNTIYF. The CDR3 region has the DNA TGTGCCATCAGTGAGATAGCGGGGCTCGGAAACACCATATATTTT.

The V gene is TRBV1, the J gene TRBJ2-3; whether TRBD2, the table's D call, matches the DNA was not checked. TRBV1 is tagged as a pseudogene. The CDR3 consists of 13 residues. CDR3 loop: CTSRTGTRGPQYF. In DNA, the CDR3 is TGCACCAGCCGTACCGGGACTAGGGGCCCGCAGTATTTT.

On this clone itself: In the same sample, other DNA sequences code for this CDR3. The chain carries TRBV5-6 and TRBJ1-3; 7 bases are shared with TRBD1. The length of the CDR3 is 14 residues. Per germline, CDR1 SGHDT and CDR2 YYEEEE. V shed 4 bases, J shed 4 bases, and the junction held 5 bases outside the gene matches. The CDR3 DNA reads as TGTGCCAGCAGCCGACAGGGAACAGGAAACACCATATATTTT. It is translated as CASSRQGTGNTIYF. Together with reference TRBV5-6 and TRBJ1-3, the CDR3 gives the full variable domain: DAGVTQSPTHLIKTRGQQVTLRCSPKSGHDTVSWYQQALGQGPQFIFQYYEEEERQRGNFPDRFSGHQFPNYSSELNVNALLLGDSALYLCASSRQGTGNTIYFGEGSWLTVV.

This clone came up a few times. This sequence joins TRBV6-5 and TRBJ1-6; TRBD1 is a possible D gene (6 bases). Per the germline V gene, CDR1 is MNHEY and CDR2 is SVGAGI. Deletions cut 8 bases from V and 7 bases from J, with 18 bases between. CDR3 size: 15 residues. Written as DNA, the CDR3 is TGTGCCAGCGTATACCAGGGGACGGGCAATTCACCCCTCCACTTT. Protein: CASVYQGTGNSPLHF.

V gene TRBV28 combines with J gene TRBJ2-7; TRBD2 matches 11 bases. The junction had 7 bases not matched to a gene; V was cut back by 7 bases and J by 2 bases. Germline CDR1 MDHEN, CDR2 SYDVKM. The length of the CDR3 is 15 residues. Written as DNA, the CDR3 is TGTGCCAGCACCGGAGGGACTAGCGGAGCCTACGAGCAGTACTTC. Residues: CASTGGTSGAYEQYF.

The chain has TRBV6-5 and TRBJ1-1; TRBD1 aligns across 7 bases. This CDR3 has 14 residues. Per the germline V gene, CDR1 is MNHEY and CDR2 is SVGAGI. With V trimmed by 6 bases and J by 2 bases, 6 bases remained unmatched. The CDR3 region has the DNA TGTGCCAGCAGCTTCGACAGGGTAAACACTGAAGCTTTCTTT. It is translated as CASSFDRVNTEAFF.

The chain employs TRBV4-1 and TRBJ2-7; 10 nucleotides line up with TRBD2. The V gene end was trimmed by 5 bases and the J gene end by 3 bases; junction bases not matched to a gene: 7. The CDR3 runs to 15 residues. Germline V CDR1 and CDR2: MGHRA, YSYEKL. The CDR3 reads CASSGTGTSVYEQYF. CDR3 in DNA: TGCGCCAGCAGCGGTACCGGGACTAGCGTCTACGAGCAGTACTTC.

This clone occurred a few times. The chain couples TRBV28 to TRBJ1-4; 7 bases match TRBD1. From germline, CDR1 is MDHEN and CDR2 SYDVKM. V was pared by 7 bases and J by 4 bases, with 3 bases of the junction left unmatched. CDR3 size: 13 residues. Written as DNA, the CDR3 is TGTGCCAGCATAAGACAGGGTAATGAAAAACTGTTTTTT. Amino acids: CASIRQGNEKLFF.

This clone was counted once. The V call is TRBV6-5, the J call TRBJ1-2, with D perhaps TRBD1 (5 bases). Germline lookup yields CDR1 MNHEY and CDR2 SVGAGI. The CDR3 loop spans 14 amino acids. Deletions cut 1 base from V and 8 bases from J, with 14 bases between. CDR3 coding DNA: TGTGCCAGCAGTTACTTGTCGGCAGGGTACGGCTACACCTTC. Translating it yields CASSYLSAGYGYTF.

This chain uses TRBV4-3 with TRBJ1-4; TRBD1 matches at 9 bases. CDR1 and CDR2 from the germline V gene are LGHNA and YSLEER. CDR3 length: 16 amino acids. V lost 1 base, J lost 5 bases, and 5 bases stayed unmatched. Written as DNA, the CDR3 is TGCGCCAGCAGCCAAGGTCTCGGGACAGGGAATGAAAAACTGTTTTTT. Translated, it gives CASSQGLGTGNEKLFF.

The CDR3 region has the DNA TGCAGTGCTAGTTACCTAGGGACTAGCGGGAGGAAGGAGCAGTTCTTC. It codes for CSASYLGTSGRKEQFF. The rearrangement uses TRBV20-1 and TRBJ2-1; 15 bases align to TRBD2. Germline V lookup: CDR1 DFQATT, CDR2 SNEGSKA (reference sequence). After removal of 3 bases from V and 10 bases from J, the junction contained 10 bases not matched to a gene. This CDR3 region has 16 residues.

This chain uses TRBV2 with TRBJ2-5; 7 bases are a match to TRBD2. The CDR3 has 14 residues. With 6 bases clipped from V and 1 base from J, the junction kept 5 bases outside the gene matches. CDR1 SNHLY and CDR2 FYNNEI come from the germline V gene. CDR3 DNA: TGTGCCAGCAGCGCCCGGACTAGCCAAGAGACCCAGTACTTC. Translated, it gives CASSARTSQETQYF.

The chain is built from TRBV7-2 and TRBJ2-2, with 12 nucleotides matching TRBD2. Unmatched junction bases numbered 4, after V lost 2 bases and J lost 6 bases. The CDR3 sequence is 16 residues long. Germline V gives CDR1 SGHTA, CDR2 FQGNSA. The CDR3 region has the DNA TGTGCCAGCAGCTTACTAGCGGGAGGGCCGGCCGGGGAGCTGTTTTTT. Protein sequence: CASSLLAGGPAGELFF.

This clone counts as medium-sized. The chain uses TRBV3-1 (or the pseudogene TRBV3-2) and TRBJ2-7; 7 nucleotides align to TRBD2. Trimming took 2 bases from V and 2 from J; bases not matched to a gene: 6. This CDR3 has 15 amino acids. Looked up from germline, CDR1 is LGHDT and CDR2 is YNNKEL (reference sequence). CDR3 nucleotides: TGTGCCAGCAGCCAAATACTAGCGTTCACCTACGAGCAGTACTTC. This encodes CASSQILAFTYEQYF.

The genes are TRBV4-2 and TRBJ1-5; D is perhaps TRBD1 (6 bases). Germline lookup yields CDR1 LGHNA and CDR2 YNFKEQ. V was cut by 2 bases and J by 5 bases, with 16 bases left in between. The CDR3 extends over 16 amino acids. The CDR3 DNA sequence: TGTGCCAGCAGCCAAAAGGGTGCACAGGGTGATCAGCCCCAGCATTTT. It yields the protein CASSQKGAQGDQPQHF.